The sequence of this TCR beta chain was determined in a study of T-cell reconstitution after alpha-beta-depleted transplantation in children. General study findings and limits: Roughly two months post-transplant, alpha-beta T cells reportedly originated from several hundred graft clones that had expanded. T cells produced anew were the main source of T-cell counts and diversity one year after transplant. Elevated TCRbeta diversity at day 60 was traced, in some patients, to surviving recipient T cells and thymic progenitors.

This clonotype was detected only a few times. The antigen is not known. Unique molecular identifiers were incorporated during preparation of the TCRbeta library. MiXCR, run by TCRdb on the PCR reads, gives a single entry per CDR3 protein. The sample contains about 470,000 distinct CDR3 sequences, 43% of which appear only once. There are 16 residues in the CDR3. The germline gives CDR1 SGHRS, CDR2 YFSETQ. Unmatched junction bases numbered 8, after V lost 3 bases and J lost 0 bases. The sample in question was PBMCs, obtained before TCRalphabeta/CD19-depleted stem cell transplant. The clonotype was recovered from a girl aged 2-15 years with aplastic anemia, due to receive a stem cell transplant. The chain recombines TRBV5-1 with TRBJ1-2, with 7 bases that match TRBD1. The CDR3 DNA reads TGCGCCAGCAGCTCCCGATCAGGGGGGGCTAACTATGGCTACACCTTC. It translates to CASSSRSGGANYGYTF.